This TCR beta chain came from a study of blood T cell repertoires in COVID-19. Study background: Material from acute and convalescent COVID-19 was sourced from the United States, Italy and Spain. In each case, the material was cDNA or gDNA derived from T cells, B-cell-depleted T cells, or PBMCs.

V was trimmed by 3 bases and J by 8 bases, leaving 10 bases between them. The CDR3 spans 12 residues. Authors' analysis steps: Nucleated cell counts were estimated from reference gene primer amplification. Libraries were prepared by immunoSEQ multiplex PCR; TCRdb keeps only in-frame clonotypes and omits some of them. For V, J and clone size, that table is used; D and trimming come from the DNA. This sample has roughly 220,000 clones, with more than 70% found just once. In its sample, this clone was seen a few times. This study enrolled people aged roughly 18 to 89 from under 25 US geographic areas. This chain connects TRBV12-3 or TRBV12-4 to TRBJ1-2; D remains ambiguous. The sequenced sample was PBMCs or T cells enriched from blood (not recorded which). The clonotype was recovered from a man aged 25 to 45 with acute COVID-19. The CDR3 loop is CASSFNQRGYTF. CDR3 coding DNA: TGTGCCAGCAGTTTCAACCAGAGGGGCTACACCTTC.